This T cell receptor beta chain was retrieved from a study of cytomegalovirus exposure and HLA in healthy donors. V shed 0 bases, J shed 1 base, and the junction held 10 bases outside the gene matches. The CDR3 consists of 19 residues. CDR1 and CDR2 (germline): WNHNN, SYGVQD (reference sequence). Both 60 Vbeta primers and 13 Jbeta primers went into the PCR. This table comes from immunoSEQ multiplex PCR, and its TCRdb copy is limited to in-frame clones, with some not included. The table lists about 53,000 clones. General study results and limits: The investigators catalogued 164 TCR beta chains as cytomegalovirus-associated. In a later analysis, HLA-C alleles had the fewest associated TCRs, DRB1 alleles the most. Later, an analysis found that common viral pathogens appeared to be linked with several of the most significant clusters.

About this clone: Its antigen is as yet unknown.

The receptor comes from a woman aged 18 to 35 in good health and CMV-seronegative. The sequenced sample was PBMCs. The V call is TRBV10-1, the J call TRBJ2-4; 9 bases agree with TRBD1. CDR3 amino acids: CASSESTGTGKGAKNIQYF. CDR3 bases: TGCGCCAGCAGTGAGTCAACCGGGACAGGGAAAGGGGCCAAAAACATTCAGTACTTC.